The TCR beta chain described here comes from a study of blood T cells in healthy people across ages. Study overall: Per every two T cells, about one barcoded beta molecule was captured by template switching. Notes on the study in general: Researchers said unsorted PBMCs prevented a conclusive naive versus antigen-experienced comparison. A roughly linear age-dependent decrease characterized TCR beta diversity per million T cells.

The authors ran a second PCR of 7 to 11 cycles using a sample-barcoded 5' primer and a J-beta primer mix. A minimum of 2.5 million CDR3-containing paired-end reads was obtained for each sample. TCRdb re-called the 5' RACE reads with MiXCR, one entry per CDR3 protein. Altogether 600,000 or so distinct CDR3 sequences are present, around 21% being singletons, with the ten largest covering approximately 3.7%. The CDR3 has 16 residues. Germline V lookup: CDR1 MNHEY, CDR2 SVGEGT. V was trimmed by 6 bases and J by 0 bases, leaving 14 bases between them. With respect to this clonotype: The antigen is unknown.

The clonotype originates from a man between 65 and 85 years old in good health. The gene calls are TRBV6-2 or TRBV6-3 and TRBJ2-2; D remains unclear. Material for sequencing was blood. Here the CDR3 DNA reads TGTGCCAGCAGCTATGGACGGAGCACGAACACCGGGGAGCTGTTTTTT. It is translated as CASSYGRSTNTGELFF.